This T cell receptor beta chain was sequenced during a study of T cell changes during pregnancy in multiple sclerosis. V lost 3 bases, J lost 3 bases, and 8 bases lay in between. Germline loops: CDR1 LNHDA, CDR2 SQIVND (reference sequence). The CDR3 is made up of 13 amino acids. The protocol was immunoSEQ multiplex PCR, while the TCRdb copy is restricted to in-frame clones and leaves out a portion. The sample includes around 25,000 clones, 88% of them seen just once. This chain uses TRBV19 with TRBJ1-1; D unresolved. The sequenced sample was CD8+ T cells from peripheral blood mononuclear cells, obtained in the second trimester of pregnancy. The TCR comes from a female donor with multiple sclerosis, enrolled in a pregnancy study. Here the CDR3 reads CASSIVSHTEAFF. In DNA, the CDR3 is TGTGCCAGTAGTATTGTGTCTCACACTGAAGCTTTCTTT.